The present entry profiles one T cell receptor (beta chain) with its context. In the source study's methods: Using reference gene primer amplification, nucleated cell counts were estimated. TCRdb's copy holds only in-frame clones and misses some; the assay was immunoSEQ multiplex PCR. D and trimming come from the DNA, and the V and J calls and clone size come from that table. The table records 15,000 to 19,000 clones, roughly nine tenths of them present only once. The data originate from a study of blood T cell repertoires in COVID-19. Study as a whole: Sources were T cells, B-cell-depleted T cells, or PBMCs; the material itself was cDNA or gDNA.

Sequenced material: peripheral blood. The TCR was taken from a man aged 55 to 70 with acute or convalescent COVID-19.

The CDR3 nucleotides read TGTGCCAGCTCACCACGGGGAGGCGGATTCACAGATACGCAGTATTTT. It encodes CASSPRGGGFTDTQYF. The chain links TRBV18 to TRBJ2-3; D perhaps matches TRBD2 (6 bases). From germline, CDR1 is KGHSH and CDR2 LQKENI. The CDR3 runs 16 residues. Trimming removed 1 base from V and 2 bases from J, with 13 bases in between.